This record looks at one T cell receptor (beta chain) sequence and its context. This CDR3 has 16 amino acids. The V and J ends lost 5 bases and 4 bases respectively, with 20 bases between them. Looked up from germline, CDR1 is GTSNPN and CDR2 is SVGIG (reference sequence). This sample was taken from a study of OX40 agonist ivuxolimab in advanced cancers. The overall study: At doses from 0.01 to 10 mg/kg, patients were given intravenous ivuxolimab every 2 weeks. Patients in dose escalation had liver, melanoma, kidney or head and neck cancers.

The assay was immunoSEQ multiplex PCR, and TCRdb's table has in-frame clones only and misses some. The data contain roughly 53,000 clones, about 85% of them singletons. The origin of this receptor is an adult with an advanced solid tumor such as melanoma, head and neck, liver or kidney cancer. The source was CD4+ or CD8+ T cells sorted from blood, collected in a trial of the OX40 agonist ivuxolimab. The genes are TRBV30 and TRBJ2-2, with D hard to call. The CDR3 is CAWGPLSRAVTGELFF. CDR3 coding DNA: TGTGCCTGGGGGCCCCTCAGCCGGGCGGTCACCGGGGAGCTGTTTTTT.